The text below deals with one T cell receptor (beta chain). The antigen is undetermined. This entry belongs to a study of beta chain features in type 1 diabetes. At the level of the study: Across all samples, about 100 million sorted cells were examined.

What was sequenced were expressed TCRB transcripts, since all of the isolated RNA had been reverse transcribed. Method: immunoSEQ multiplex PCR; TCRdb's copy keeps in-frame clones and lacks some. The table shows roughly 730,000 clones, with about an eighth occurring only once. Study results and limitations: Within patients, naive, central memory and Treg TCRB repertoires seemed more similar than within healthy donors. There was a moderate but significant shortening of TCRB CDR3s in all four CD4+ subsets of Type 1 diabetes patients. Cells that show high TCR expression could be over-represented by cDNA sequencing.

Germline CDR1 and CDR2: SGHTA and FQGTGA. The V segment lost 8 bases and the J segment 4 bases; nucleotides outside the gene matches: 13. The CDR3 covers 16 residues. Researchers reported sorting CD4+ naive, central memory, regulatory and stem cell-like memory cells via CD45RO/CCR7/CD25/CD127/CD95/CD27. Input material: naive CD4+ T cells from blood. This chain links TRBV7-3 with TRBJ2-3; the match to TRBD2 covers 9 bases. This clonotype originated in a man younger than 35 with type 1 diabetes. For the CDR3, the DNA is TGTGCCAGCCCCAAACCCCAGCGGGGGGCCCCAGATACGCAGTATTTT. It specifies CASPKPQRGAPDTQYF.